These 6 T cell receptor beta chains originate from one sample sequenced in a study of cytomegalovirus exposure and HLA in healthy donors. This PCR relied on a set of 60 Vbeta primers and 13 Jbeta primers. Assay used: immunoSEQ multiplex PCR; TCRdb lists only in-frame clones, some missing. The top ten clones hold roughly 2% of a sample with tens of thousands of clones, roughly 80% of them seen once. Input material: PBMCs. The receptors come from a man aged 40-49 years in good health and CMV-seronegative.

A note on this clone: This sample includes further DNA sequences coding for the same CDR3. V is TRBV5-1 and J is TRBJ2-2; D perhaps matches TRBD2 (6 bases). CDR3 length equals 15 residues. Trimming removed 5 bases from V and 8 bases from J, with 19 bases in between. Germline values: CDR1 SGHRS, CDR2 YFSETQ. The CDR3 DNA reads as TGCGCCAGCAGTTATAATCCGGGGGTCCCAGGGGAGCTGTTTTTT. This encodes CASSYNPGVPGELFF.

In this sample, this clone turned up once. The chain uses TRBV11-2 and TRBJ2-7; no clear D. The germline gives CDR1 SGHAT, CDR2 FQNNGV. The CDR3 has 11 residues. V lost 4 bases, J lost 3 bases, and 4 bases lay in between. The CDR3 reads CASSSNYEQYF. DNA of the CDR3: TGTGCCAGCAGCTCAAACTACGAGCAGTACTTC.

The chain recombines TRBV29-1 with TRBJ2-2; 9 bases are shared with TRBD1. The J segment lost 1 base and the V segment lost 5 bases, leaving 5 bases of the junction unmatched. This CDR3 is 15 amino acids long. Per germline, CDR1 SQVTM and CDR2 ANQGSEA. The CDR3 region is CSVRPGQGNTGELFF. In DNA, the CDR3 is TGCAGCGTTCGGCCGGGACAGGGGAACACCGGGGAGCTGTTTTTT.

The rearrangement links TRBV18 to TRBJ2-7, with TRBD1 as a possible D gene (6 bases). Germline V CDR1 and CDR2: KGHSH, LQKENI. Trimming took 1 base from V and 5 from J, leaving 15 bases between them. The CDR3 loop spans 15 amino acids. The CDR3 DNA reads TGTGCCAGCTCACCACAAAACAGGGTTGGACACGAGCAGTACTTC. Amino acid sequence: CASSPQNRVGHEQYF.

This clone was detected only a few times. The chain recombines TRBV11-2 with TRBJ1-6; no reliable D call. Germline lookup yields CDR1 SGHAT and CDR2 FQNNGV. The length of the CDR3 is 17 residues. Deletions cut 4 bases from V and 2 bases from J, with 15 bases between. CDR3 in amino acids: CASSSKGGGAYNSPLHF. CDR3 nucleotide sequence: TGTGCCAGCAGCTCAAAAGGAGGCGGGGCCTATAATTCACCCCTCCACTTT.

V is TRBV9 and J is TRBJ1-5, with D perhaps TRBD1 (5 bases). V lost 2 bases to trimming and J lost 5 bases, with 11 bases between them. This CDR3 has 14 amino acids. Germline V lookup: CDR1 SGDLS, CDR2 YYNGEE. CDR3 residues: CASSVGGMDQPQHF. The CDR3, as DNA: TGTGCCAGCAGCGTGGGGGGGATGGATCAGCCCCAGCATTTT.